This T cell receptor (beta chain) was obtained from a study of CD8 T cells in Susac syndrome. Study observations and caveats: The authors acknowledged that the study's TCR sequencing and HLA analysis involved relatively few individuals.

The CDR3 covers 12 residues. Germline assignment: CDR1 KGHSH and CDR2 LQKENI. The V end was cut by 2 bases, the J end by 10 bases, with 9 bases between. RNA amounts of 0.5 to 1 ug underwent reverse transcription with random hexamers. In TCRdb, the immunoSEQ multiplex PCR reads were re-called with MiXCR into one record per CDR3 protein. Here the sample spans 200,000 or so distinct CDR3 sequences, 90% to 95% being singletons. Comments on this clonotype: Its target is not known.

The receptor was isolated from a human donor with multiple sclerosis. Material for sequencing was CD4+ T cells from PBMCs. The chain has TRBV18 and TRBJ2-1; D is unresolved. The CDR3, as DNA: TGTGCCAGCTCACCAGTGGAAGGCGAGCAGTTCTTC. Translated, it gives CASSPVEGEQFF.